This TCR beta chain was captured in a study of beta chain features in type 1 diabetes. As for the study in general: Across every sample, about 100 million sorted cells were examined in total.

The study's findings and limits: Insertions were fewer and deletions more numerous at VDJ junctions in type 1 diabetes patients. In the patient group, naive, central memory and Treg TCRB repertoires seemed more alike than in the healthy donor group. Shortening that was moderate but significant affected the TCRB CDR3s of Type 1 diabetes patients in all four CD4+ subsets.

Since all of the isolated RNA was reverse transcribed, expressed TCRB transcripts were what got sequenced. TCRdb's table, derived via immunoSEQ multiplex PCR, lists solely in-frame clones and lacks some. This sample has about 700,000 clones, with about an eighth found just once. Sorted populations all exceeded 95% purity. This clone was found a few times. The antigen remains unidentified. The receptor's source is a man aged 18-30 years with type 1 diabetes. The sequencing sample was made of naive CD4+ T cells from blood.

As DNA, the CDR3 is TGCAGCGCAAAGGGACAGGTGAACACCGGGGAGCTGTTTTTT. Its translation is CSAKGQVNTGELFF. This chain uses TRBV29-1 with TRBJ2-2, with 8 positions matching TRBD1. The germline V gene encodes CDR1 SQVTM and CDR2 ANQGSEA. J lost 1 base, V lost 7 bases, and 5 bases had no gene match. The CDR3 covers 14 residues.